A selection of T cell receptor beta chains follows, all from one sample in a study of blood T cell repertoires in COVID-19. Sequencing used immunoSEQ multiplex PCR; TCRdb keeps in-frame clones, though not all of them. The profile covers about 120,000 clones, with around 89% appearing a single time and about 9.4% taken by the ten largest. Sequenced: peripheral blood. The receptors come from a man aged 50 to 59 with acute or convalescent COVID-19. CDR3s include the opening cysteine and the closing phenylalanine or tryptophan.

v_call	cdr3_length	j_call	cdr3_aa
TRBV5-1	15	TRBJ2-1	CASSDQRDLTNEQFF
TRBV27	15	TRBJ1-2	CASSLRNTIAPLMNF
TRBV2	15	TRBJ2-7	CASSDRGWKNYEQYF
TRBV19	15	TRBJ2-3	CASSRGTVSTDTQYF
TRBV3-1/TRBV3-2	18	TRBJ2-2	CASSQGLAGGLNTGELFF
TRBV9	18	TRBJ1-2	CASSGIFSGTGGDYGYTF
TRBV5-1	19	TRBJ1-1	CASSFGILNSGDMNTEAFF
TRBV18	13	TRBJ1-5	CASSGNRDQPQHF
TRBV30	14	TRBJ1-1	CAWNRMTTKRTAFF
TRBV11-1	13	TRBJ2-5	CASGRGYQETQYF
TRBV2	13	TRBJ1-1	CASSLQGNTEAFF
TRBV5-1	14	TRBJ2-2	CASSFDGGTGELFF
TRBV10-2	14	TRBJ1-5	CASSESGLNQPQHF
TRBV24-1	18	TRBJ2-2	CATSDLLPGQGFTGELFF
TRBV28	12	TRBJ1-2	CASSRQSAGYTF
TRBV2	11	TRBJ1-1	CASIYNTEAFF
TRBV12-3/TRBV12-4	13	TRBJ1-1	CASSSGPNGGAFF
TRBV7-2	15	TRBJ2-3	CASSLNPRQVDTQYF
TRBV5-6	13	TRBJ2-1	CASSLGGFGKQFF
TRBV16	18	TRBJ1-5	CASSQSIDATGVGQPQHF
TRBV5-4	17	TRBJ2-1	CASRGRGKGVSYNEQFF
TRBV5-1	14	TRBJ1-1	CASGLRTVNTEAFF
TRBV5-1	21	TRBJ1-4	CASSSRPGRDTLNPTNEKLFF
TRBV27	19	TRBJ2-1	CASKRGDRPAGGSYNEQFF
TRBV11-2	14	TRBJ1-6	CASSLSGGDSPLHF
TRBV15	14	TRBJ2-4	CATSRWGESDIQYF
TRBV7-7	17	TRBJ1-1	CASSLSYQGNSNTEAFF
TRBV18	13	TRBJ1-1	CASSMNRDTEAFF
TRBV3-1/TRBV3-2	12	TRBJ1-2	CASSQRGLGYTF
TRBV19	18	TRBJ2-2	CASSMAGQGVINTGELFF
TRBV5-1	16	TRBJ1-3	CASSITGDASGNTIYF
TRBV28	15	TRBJ1-5	CASSLFDQTDQPQHF
TRBV5-1	15	TRBJ1-4	CASSLVGGPGEKLFF
TRBV4-2	17	TRBJ2-5	CASSLMRLTSEGETQYF
TRBV2	15	TRBJ2-7	CASSPSSGVLYEQYF